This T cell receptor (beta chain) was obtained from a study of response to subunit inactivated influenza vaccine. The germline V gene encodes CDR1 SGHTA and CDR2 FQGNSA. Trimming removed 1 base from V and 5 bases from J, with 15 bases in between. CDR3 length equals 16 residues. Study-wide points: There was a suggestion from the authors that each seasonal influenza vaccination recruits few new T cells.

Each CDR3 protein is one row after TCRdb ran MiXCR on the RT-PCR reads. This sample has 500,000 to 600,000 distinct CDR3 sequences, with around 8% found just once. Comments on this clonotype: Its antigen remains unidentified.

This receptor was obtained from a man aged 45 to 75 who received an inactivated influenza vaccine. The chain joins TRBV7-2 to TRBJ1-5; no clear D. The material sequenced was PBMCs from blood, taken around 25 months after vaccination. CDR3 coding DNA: TGTGCCAGCAGCTTAGAAGTAGGCAGACAAGATCAGCCCCAGCATTTT. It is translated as CASSLEVGRQDQPQHF.